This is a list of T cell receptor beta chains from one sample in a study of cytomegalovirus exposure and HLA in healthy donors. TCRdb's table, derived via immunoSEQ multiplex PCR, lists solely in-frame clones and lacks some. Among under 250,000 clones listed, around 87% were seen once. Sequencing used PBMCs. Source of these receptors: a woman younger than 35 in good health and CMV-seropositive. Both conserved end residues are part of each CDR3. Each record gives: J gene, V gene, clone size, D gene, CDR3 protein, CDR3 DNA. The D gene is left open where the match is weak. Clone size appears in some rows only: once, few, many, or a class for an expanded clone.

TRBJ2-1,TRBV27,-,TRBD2,CASSLSGGDEQFF,TGTGCCAGCAGTTTATCCGGGGGGGATGAGCAGTTCTTC
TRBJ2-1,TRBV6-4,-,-,CASSPRSYNEQFF,TGTGCCAGCAGCCCCAGGTCCTACAATGAGCAGTTCTTC
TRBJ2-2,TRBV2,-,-,CASSLASGGELFF,TGTGCCAGCAGTCTGGCCTCTGGCGGGGAGCTGTTTTTT
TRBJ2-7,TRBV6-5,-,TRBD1,CASSKTGLTYEQYF,TGTGCCAGCAGCAAGACAGGGCTTACCTACGAGCAGTACTTC
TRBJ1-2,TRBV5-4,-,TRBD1,CASSLGTYRGLGYTF,TGTGCCAGCAGCTTGGGTACCTACAGGGGGTTGGGCTACACCTTC
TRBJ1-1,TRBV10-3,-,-,CATSSGPGNTEAFF,TGTGCCACCTCTAGCGGCCCGGGGAACACTGAAGCTTTCTTT
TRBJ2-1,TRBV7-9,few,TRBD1,CASSLGGQTVIQFF,TGTGCCAGCAGCTTAGGGGGACAGACGGTGATCCAGTTCTTC
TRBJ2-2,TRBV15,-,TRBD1,CATSSSDRGSTGELFF,TGTGCCACCAGCAGCTCGGACAGGGGAAGCACCGGGGAGCTGTTTTTT
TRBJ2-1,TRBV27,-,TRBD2,CASSLGLALNEQFF,TGTGCCAGCAGTTTAGGACTAGCTCTCAATGAGCAGTTCTTC
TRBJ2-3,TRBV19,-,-,CASIGGKWPDTQYF,TGTGCCAGTATTGGCGGAAAATGGCCAGATACGCAGTATTTT
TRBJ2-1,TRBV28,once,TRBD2,CASSPAGAAFSEQFF,TGTGCCAGCAGCCCGGCGGGAGCGGCTTTTAGTGAGCAGTTCTTC
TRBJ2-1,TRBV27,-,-,CASSLRFNSITYNEQFF,TGTGCCAGCAGTTTAAGGTTTAACAGTATTACCTACAATGAGCAGTTCTTC